This TCR beta chain originates from a study of cytomegalovirus exposure and HLA in healthy donors. General study results and limits: A previous analysis found most TCR beta V segments productive roughly 87% or roughly 30% of the time.

Points on this clone: The antigen remains unidentified.

Regarding donors, all were healthy bone marrow donors. Looked up from germline, CDR1 is LNHDA and CDR2 is SQIVND (reference sequence). This CDR3 comprises 16 residues. Deletions cut 5 bases from V and 4 bases from J, with 21 bases between. 60 Vbeta and 13 Jbeta primers were used in PCR. In the original processing: The authors later counted roughly 87 million unique TCR beta chains, some 10 million of them shared. The repertoire was sequenced with immunoSEQ multiplex PCR; TCRdb's copy has only in-frame clones and lacks some. That table supplies the V and J calls and clone size; D and trimming were determined from the DNA. The sample includes more than 100,000 clones, 65% to 85% of them seen just once.

This chain uses TRBV19 with TRBJ2-7, with D perhaps matching TRBD1 (6 bases). The source is a man aged 45-65 years in good health and CMV-seronegative. The source material was PBMCs. CDR3 nucleotides: TGTGCCAGTAGTCCTTCCCAGCAGGGGAATAGGTACGAGCAGTACTTC. It is translated as CASSPSQQGNRYEQYF.